Ten or more counts support the clone carrying this T cell receptor beta chain. What it binds is unknown. Noted time point: patch test 1, 2 weeks after DPC sensitization. Treatment meaning: therapeutic diphenylcyclopropenone sensitization with weekly scalp DPC. Trimming stripped 6 bases from V and 3 bases from J, with 18 bases between. Germline V gene data show CDR1 as MNHEY and CDR2 as SVGEGT. The CDR3 is made up of 15 amino acids. Unique molecular identifiers were affixed to discrete cDNA molecules within the library. Authors' methods: Ranging from roughly 23,224 to 690,600, TCR counts per sample had a median value of roughly 96,000. From the RACE reads, TCRdb called clonotypes with MiXCR, one entry per CDR3 protein. TCRdb assigned the V and J calls; the authors' analysis was not used. Of under 450,000 distinct CDR3 sequences listed, 4% to 5.5% are singletons. This entry belongs to a study of human T cells and chemical hapten exposure. Study background: Variation in per-sample TCR yields came mainly from small pooled library volume differences. Findings of the study overall: More PT1 expanded TCRs went with higher patch test scores.

The sample was whole blood, taken in connection with sensitization to the hapten diphenylcyclopropenone (DPC). This chain connects TRBV6-2 or TRBV6-3 to TRBJ2-7; possible D gene TRBD2, 6 bases. This clonotype was obtained from a woman in her forties or fifties with alopecia areata. Some clones in this sample may be carry-over from other donors' samples. CDR3 loop: CASSLPDGRYYEQYF. CDR3 nucleotide sequence: TGTGCCAGCAGCCTCCCGGACGGGAGATACTACGAGCAGTACTTC.